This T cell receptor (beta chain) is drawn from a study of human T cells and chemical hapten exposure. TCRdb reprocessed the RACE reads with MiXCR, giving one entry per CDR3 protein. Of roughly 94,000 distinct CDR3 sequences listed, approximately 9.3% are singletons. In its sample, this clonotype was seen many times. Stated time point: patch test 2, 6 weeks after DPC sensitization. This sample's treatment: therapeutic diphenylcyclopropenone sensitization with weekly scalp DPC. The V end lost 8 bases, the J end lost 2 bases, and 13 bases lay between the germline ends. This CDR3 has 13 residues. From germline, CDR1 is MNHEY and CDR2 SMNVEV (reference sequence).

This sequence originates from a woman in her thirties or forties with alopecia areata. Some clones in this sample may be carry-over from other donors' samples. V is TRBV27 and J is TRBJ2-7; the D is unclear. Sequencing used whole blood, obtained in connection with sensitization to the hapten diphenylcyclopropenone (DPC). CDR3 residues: CASQTTGTYEQYF. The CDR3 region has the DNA TGTGCCAGCCAAACGACTGGGACCTACGAGCAGTACTTC.